Following are 7 T cell receptor beta chains from one sample sequenced in a study of technical replicates of blood from several donors. Assay: immunoSEQ multiplex PCR; the TCRdb copy retains only in-frame clones and omits some. The sample holds about 75,000 clones, about 97% seen once. The sequenced material came from T cells isolated from PBMCs. The source of these receptors is a human donor in good health.

The rearrangement uses TRBV2 and TRBJ2-1; 7 bases fit TRBD1. Unmatched junction bases numbered 3, after V lost 8 bases and J lost 2 bases. The V gene's germline CDR1 is SNHLY and CDR2 FYNNEI. The CDR3 spans 13 residues. The CDR3 spells CASGRGPYNEQFF. The CDR3 bases are TGTGCCAGCGGAAGGGGGCCCTACAATGAGCAGTTCTTC.

In this sample, this clone turned up once. The genes are TRBV6-5 and TRBJ2-7; D not resolved. Trimming took 5 bases from V and 3 from J, leaving 5 bases between them. The CDR3 consists of 11 residues. In germline, CDR1 is MNHEY, CDR2 SVGAGI. The CDR3 loop reads CASSNGYEQYF. CDR3 in DNA: TGTGCCAGCAGTAACGGCTACGAGCAGTACTTC.

This sequence joins TRBV19 and TRBJ2-3, with 8 bases that match TRBD2. The V segment lost 5 bases and the J segment 0 bases; nucleotides outside the gene matches: 4. This CDR3 contains 15 residues. CDR1 and CDR2 (germline): LNHDA, SQIVND (reference sequence). The CDR3 region is CASSPWTSSTDTQYF. The CDR3 coding sequence is TGTGCCAGTAGTCCCTGGACTAGCAGCACAGATACGCAGTATTTT.

This sequence joins TRBV5-1 and TRBJ2-6; D is perhaps TRBD2 (5 bases). Germline V gives CDR1 SGHRS, CDR2 YFSETQ. V dropped 4 bases and J dropped 3 bases, with 17 bases sitting between them. The CDR3 runs to 17 residues. In DNA form, the CDR3 reads TGCGCCAGCAGCCCTACTAGTGGCTTAGTTGGGGCCAACGTCCTGACTTTC. Protein product: CASSPTSGLVGANVLTF.

The rearrangement uses TRBV25-1 and TRBJ2-1; no reliable D call. Between the trimmed V and J ends, which lost 0 bases and 0 bases, there was a span of 3 bases. The germline gives CDR1 MGHDK, CDR2 SYGVNS. This CDR3 is 14 amino acids long. CDR3 residues: CASSEYSSYNEQFF. CDR3 DNA sequence: TGTGCCAGCAGTGAATATAGCTCCTACAATGAGCAGTTCTTC.

The rearrangement uses TRBV5-1 and TRBJ2-1; possible D gene TRBD1, 5 bases. The CDR3 totals 19 residues. V lost 4 bases, J lost 7 bases, and 30 bases lay in between. CDR1 and CDR2 from the germline V gene are SGHRS and YFSETQ. CDR3 region: CASSRWGRGSSEGKNEQFF. CDR3 nucleotides: TGCGCCAGCAGCCGGTGGGGAAGGGGCTCTTCGGAAGGCAAGAATGAGCAGTTCTTC.

The chain recombines TRBV10-1 with TRBJ2-3; TRBD1 might be the D (6 bases). Trimming cost V 6 bases and J 2 bases, with 12 bases left between them. The CDR3 is 14 residues long. The germline V gene has CDR1 WNHNN and CDR2 SYGVQD (reference sequence). The CDR3 sequence: CASSTGTPTDTQYF. CDR3 nucleotide sequence: TGCGCCAGCAGCACCGGGACACCCACAGATACGCAGTATTTT.